Presented here are 12 T cell receptor beta chains from one specimen sequenced in a study of early stage breast cancer tumors. The table came from immunoSEQ multiplex PCR; TCRdb's copy has only in-frame clones and leaves some out. The table lists approximately 30,000 clones, 80% of them singletons, with about 12% in the top ten. Sequencing input: blood. These TCRs come from a person aged 55 to 69 with breast cancer.

The chain uses TRBV7-9 and TRBJ1-1; D is uncertain. Germline CDR1 reads SEHNR; CDR2 reads FQNEAQ (reference sequence). The V end was cut by 3 bases, the J end by 1 base, with 9 bases between. The CDR3 is made up of 14 amino acids. CDR3 DNA: TGTGCCAGCAGCTTTGAGGAGGGGAACACTGAAGCTTTCTTT. It yields the protein CASSFEEGNTEAFF.

The V gene is TRBV5-5, the J gene TRBJ2-5; TRBD2 might be the D (5 bases). The germline V and J ends were trimmed by 2 bases and 5 bases, with 19 bases remaining between them. Germline V gene lookup returns CDR1 SGHKS and CDR2 YYEKEE (reference sequence). The CDR3 sequence is 16 residues long. CDR3 sequence: CASSLGPEGMIETQYF. CDR3 coding DNA: TGTGCCAGCAGCTTAGGGCCAGAGGGTATGATCGAGACCCAGTACTTC.

J is TRBJ2-7 and V is TRBV14; possibly TRBD1 for D (5 bases). This CDR3 comprises 14 residues. Germline loops: CDR1 SGHDN, CDR2 FVKESK. V was pared by 1 base and J by 3 bases, with 10 bases between. The CDR3 DNA sequence: TGTGCCAGCAGCCAAGTATTTCAGGGCTACGAGCAGTACTTC. This sequence encodes CASSQVFQGYEQYF.

The chain joins TRBV14 to TRBJ2-1, with a tentative D call TRBD1 (5 bases). Germline-derived CDR1 and CDR2 are SGHDN and FVKESK. V was cut by 0 bases and J by 7 bases, with 13 bases left in between. The CDR3 sequence is 15 residues long. CDR3 coding DNA: TGTGCCAGCAGCCAAGACAGGGCACTAATGAATGAGCAGTTCTTC. It is translated as CASSQDRALMNEQFF.

This clone was seen a single time. The chain uses TRBV6-1 and TRBJ2-7, with TRBD1 as a possible D gene (6 bases). Trimming left V 5 bases short and J 1 base short, with 9 bases between. This CDR3 contains 13 residues. The germline V gene encodes CDR1 MNHNS and CDR2 SASEGT. CDR3 region: CASSFDRSYEQYF. CDR3 coding DNA: TGTGCCAGCAGTTTCGACAGGTCCTACGAGCAGTACTTC.

The V gene is TRBV11-3, the J gene TRBJ2-3; D might be TRBD1 (5 bases). V shed 3 bases and J shed 2 bases, with 6 bases lying between them. The CDR3 totals 13 residues. Germline V gene sequence: CDR1 SGHNT, CDR2 YENEEA. The CDR3 DNA sequence: TGTGCCAGCAGCTTGGGGCCCACAGATACGCAGTATTTT. This codes for CASSLGPTDTQYF.

The chain carries TRBV29-1 and TRBJ2-1, with 7 bases matching TRBD1. Germline loops: CDR1 SQVTM, CDR2 ANQGSEA. CDR3 length: 14 residues. Unmatched junction bases numbered 7, after V lost 2 bases and J lost 6 bases. The CDR3 nucleotides read TGCAGCGTTGAATCACAGGGGTTCATCAATGAGCAGTTCTTC. Translation gives CSVESQGFINEQFF.

This sequence joins TRBV10-1 and TRBJ2-2; no clear D. The germline gives CDR1 WNHNN, CDR2 SYGVQD (reference sequence). V lost 6 bases and J 8 bases, leaving 10 bases between the germline ends. This CDR3 contains 12 residues. The CDR3 nucleotides are TGCGCCAGCAGCCCAGGTTTTGGGGAGCTGTTTTTT. It yields the protein CASSPGFGELFF.

Points on this clone: Other DNA sequences in the sample encode the same CDR3. V usage is TRBV5-1 and J usage is TRBJ1-2; D gene ambiguous. This CDR3 is built from 14 residues. Germline values: CDR1 SGHRS, CDR2 YFSETQ. Trimming removed 0 bases at V and 2 bases at J, with 8 bases between. CDR3 residues: CASSLGGSNYGYTF. In nucleotides, the CDR3 is TGCGCCAGCAGCTTGGGCGGCAGCAACTATGGCTACACCTTC.

V gene TRBV5-1 combines with J gene TRBJ2-2; possible D gene TRBD1, 6 bases. Trimming cost V 4 bases and J 3 bases, with 16 bases left between them. Germline CDR1 reads SGHRS; CDR2 reads YFSETQ. The CDR3 totals 16 residues. The CDR3 reads CASSVRQVPDTGELFF. CDR3 DNA: TGCGCCAGCAGCGTCCGACAGGTCCCTGACACCGGGGAGCTGTTTTTT.

The V call is TRBV11-2, the J call TRBJ2-7; TRBD2 matches 7 bases. J gave up 9 bases and V 4 bases, and 15 bases lay outside the gene matches. The CDR3 has 15 residues. CDR1 and CDR2 (germline): SGHAT, FQNNGV. The CDR3 DNA sequence: TGTGCCAGCAGCTCTCCGGGGACCAGCGGGAAAGGGCAGTACTTC. Protein product: CASSSPGTSGKGQYF.

V usage is TRBV5-4 and J usage is TRBJ2-1, with 9 bases fitting TRBD2. J lost 0 bases, V lost 5 bases, and 3 bases had no gene match. CDR1 is SGHNT and CDR2 is YYREEE in the germline V gene (reference sequence). The CDR3 length is 15 residues. The chain's CDR3 is CASSLSGSSYNEQFF. The CDR3 nucleotides read TGTGCCAGCAGTCTTAGCGGGAGCTCCTACAATGAGCAGTTCTTC.